This T cell receptor beta chain comes out of a study of tissue T cells after allogeneic stem cell transplantation (dated by TCRdb to 2022 to 2024). About the investigation overall: TCR beta repertoires were profiled across many tissues obtained from research autopsies of patients with and without GVHD, as well as in mouse models of GVHD. The human part of the study was a prospective observational study with no blinding and no randomization. Findings and caveats that apply to the study as a whole: Only a few T cell clones appeared in more than one patient, yet motif-based clustering showed tissue-specific repertoire signatures that were shared between patients. Within patients, how anatomically similar tissues were was a major factor shaping TCR repertoire composition, regardless of disease or transplant status. Which tissue TCRs were alloreactive or antigen-specific was not determined in the study, and some of the clones might have been host cells that persisted. Blood and spleen T cells captured only a limited portion of the TCR repertoire detected in tissues, in both patients and mice. The patient cohort was small and clinically heterogeneous, and sampling depth was acknowledged as a limitation.

Turning to this clone: What antigen it recognizes has not been identified. This receptor is murine, so its gene names and germline sequences reflect the mouse genome.

The library came from the immunoSEQ multiplex PCR assay. Adaptive Biotechnologies performed the TCRbeta CDR3 sequencing at survey depth and reported CDR3 sequences, V/J genes, productive frequency and template counts. Amplification of TCR beta CDR3 regions started from genomic DNA instead of RNA. Processing in the source paper ran as follows. Jensen-Shannon divergence was used to quantify pairwise repertoire overlap between tissues, with a value of 1 indicating complete divergence and a value of 0 indicating identical repertoires. Tissues were clustered by single-linkage agglomerative hierarchical clustering of pairwise JSD values, and the clustering results were displayed as dendrograms. GLIPH2 was run on all patient samples with simulation_depth 1000, kmer_min_depth 3, cdr3_length_cutoff 8, keeping groups with more than two unique CDR3s. In a standardized tissue-overlap score, Jaccard GLIPH-group overlap across patients was extrapolated to a standard repertoire size of 1000 clones. Linear mixed-effect models, with tissue as a fixed effect and individual as a random effect, were used to test how diversity related to clinical or experimental variables. TCRdb holds this immuneACCESS table with in-frame rearrangements only. Some clones are missing; in checked studies, unresolved V genes explain under half, and the rest has no known cause. V and J calls and clone size are copied from that table; D and trimming were computed from the DNA. In all, the sample holds roughly 4,200 clones, and 40% to 55% of those were seen once. About 40% of the sample comes from the top ten.

The time point label for this specimen denotes: mouse harvest day 14 after allogeneic transplant. Each mouse graft consisted of 10^7 T-cell-depleted bone marrow cells plus 10^6 splenic CD5+ T cells and was given by tail vein injection. A major MHC-mismatch B6 (H2b) into BALB/c (H2d) model was used to model mouse GVHD, and tissues were profiled at day 7 or 14. Mouse tissues and retro-orbital blood were harvested on day 7 or 14 post-transplant using separate sterile tools per animal; livers were flushed beforehand. Before genomic DNA isolation with the DNeasy Blood & Tissue Kit, mouse tissues were minced using razor blades in buffered saline. This sequence originates from a female BALB/c mouse given C57BL/6 T cells with graft-versus-host disease after an allogeneic hematopoietic cell transplant. Sample: lymph node tissue.

For the CDR3, the sequence is CASSWANSDYTF. Partial CDR3 DNA: TGTGCCAGCTCTTGGGCAAACTCCGACTACACC. The chain links TRBV12-2 with TRBJ1-2; too little of a D gene remains to name it. The read finishes 1 residue shy of the CDR3 end, and the germline J gene is used to complete it. A distance of 4 bases separates the germline ends of V and J, which lose 3 bases and 0 bases respectively. The germline V gene yields SGHLS for CDR1 and HYDKME for CDR2. The CDR3, from cysteine to phenylalanine, totals 12 residues. Only the CDR3 bases that were read are kept: 33 of them, in frame from base 1. Full variable domain (CDR3 extended with the reference TRBV12-2 and TRBJ1-2 proteins): NSGVVQSPRYIIKGKGERSILKCIPISGHLSVAWYQQTQGQELKFFIQHYDKMERDKGNLPSRFSVQQFDDYHSEMNMSALELEDSAVYFCASSWANSDYTFGSGTRLLVI.